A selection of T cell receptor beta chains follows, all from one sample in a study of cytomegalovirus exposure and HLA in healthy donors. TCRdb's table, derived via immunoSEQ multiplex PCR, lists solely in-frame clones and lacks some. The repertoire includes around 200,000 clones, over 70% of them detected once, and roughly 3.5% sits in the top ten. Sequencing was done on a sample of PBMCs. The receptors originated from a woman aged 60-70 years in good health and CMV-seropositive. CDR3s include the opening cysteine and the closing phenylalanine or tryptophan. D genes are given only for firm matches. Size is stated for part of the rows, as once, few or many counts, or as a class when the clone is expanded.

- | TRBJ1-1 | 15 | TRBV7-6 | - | CASSANQGSNTEAFF | TGTGCCAGCAGCGCCAATCAGGGGTCTAACACTGAAGCTTTCTTT
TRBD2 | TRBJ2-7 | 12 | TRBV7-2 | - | CASTSGRYEQYF | TGTGCCAGTACTAGCGGACGCTACGAGCAGTACTTC
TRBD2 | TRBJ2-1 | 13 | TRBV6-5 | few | CASQGLAYNEQFF | TGTGCCAGCCAAGGACTAGCTTACAATGAGCAGTTCTTC
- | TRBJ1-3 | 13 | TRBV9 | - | CASSLYSGNTIYF | TGTGCCAGCAGCCTATACTCTGGAAACACCATATATTTT
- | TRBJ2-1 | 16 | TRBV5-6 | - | CASSSMWGVPYNEQFF | TGTGCCAGCAGCTCGATGTGGGGGGTTCCCTACAATGAGCAGTTCTTC
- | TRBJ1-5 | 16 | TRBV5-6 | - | CASSLGGQGWNQPQHF | TGTGCCAGCAGCTTGGGGGGGCAGGGGTGGAATCAGCCCCAGCATTTT
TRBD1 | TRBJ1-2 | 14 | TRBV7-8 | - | CASSLAGQDYGYTF | TGTGCCAGCAGCTTAGCAGGACAGGACTATGGCTACACCTTC
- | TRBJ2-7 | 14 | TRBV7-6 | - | CASSIIPETLEQYF | TGTGCCAGCAGCATCATCCCCGAGACACTCGAGCAGTACTTC
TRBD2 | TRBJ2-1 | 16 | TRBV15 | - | CATSRGRLAGVNEQFF | TGTGCCACCAGCAGAGGACGACTAGCGGGGGTGAATGAGCAGTTCTTC
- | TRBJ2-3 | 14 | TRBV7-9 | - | CASSLTSGWDTQYF | TGTGCCAGCAGCTTAACAAGCGGATGGGATACGCAGTATTTT
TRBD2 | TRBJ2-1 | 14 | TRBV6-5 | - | CATKRVAGTNEQFF | TGTGCCACCAAGAGAGTAGCGGGGACCAATGAGCAGTTCTTC
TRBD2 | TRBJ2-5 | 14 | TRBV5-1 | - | CASSLAGGQETQYF | TGCGCCAGCAGCTTGGCGGGGGGACAAGAGACCCAGTACTTC
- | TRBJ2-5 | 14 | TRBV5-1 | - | CASNEGRLQETQYF | TGCGCCAGCAATGAGGGCAGACTACAAGAGACCCAGTACTTC
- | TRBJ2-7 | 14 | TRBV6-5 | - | CASSYSAKAYEQYF | TGTGCCAGCAGTTACTCGGCCAAAGCCTACGAGCAGTACTTC
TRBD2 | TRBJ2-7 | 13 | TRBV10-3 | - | CAAGGVLPYEQYF | TGTGCCGCGGGGGGGGTACTCCCCTACGAGCAGTACTTC
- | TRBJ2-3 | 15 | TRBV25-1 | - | CASSDGDSFTDTQYF | TGTGCCAGCAGTGACGGAGACTCTTTCACAGATACGCAGTATTTT
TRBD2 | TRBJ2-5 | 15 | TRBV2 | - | CASRGTSGYQETQYF | TGTGCCAGCAGGGGGACTAGCGGATACCAAGAGACCCAGTACTTC
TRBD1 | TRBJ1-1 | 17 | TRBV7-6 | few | CASSLGQGWGMNTEAFF | TGTGCCAGCAGCTTAGGACAGGGGTGGGGTATGAACACTGAAGCTTTCTTT
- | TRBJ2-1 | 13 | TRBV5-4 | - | CASSSTVYNEQFF | TGTGCCAGCAGCTCAACGGTATACAATGAGCAGTTCTTC
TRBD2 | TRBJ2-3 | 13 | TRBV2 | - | CASTSARGELGYF | TGTGCCAGCACCTCGGCCCGGGGGGAGTTGGGGTATTTT
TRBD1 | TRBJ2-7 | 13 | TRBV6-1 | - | CASIRDRAYEQYF | TGTGCCAGCATTCGGGACAGGGCCTACGAGCAGTACTTC
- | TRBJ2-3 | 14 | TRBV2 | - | CASSSSGNTDTQYF | TGTGCCAGCAGTTCCAGCGGTAACACAGATACGCAGTATTTT
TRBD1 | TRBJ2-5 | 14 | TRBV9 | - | CASSVGQGIGTQYF | TGTGCCAGCAGCGTGGGACAGGGGATAGGGACCCAGTACTTC
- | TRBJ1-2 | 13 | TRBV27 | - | CASRPRGALGYTF | TGTGCCAGCAGGCCTCGGGGGGCGCTTGGCTACACCTTC
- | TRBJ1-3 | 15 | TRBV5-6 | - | CASNSGRSSGNTIYF | TGTGCCAGCAACTCAGGGAGGAGCTCTGGAAACACCATATATTTT
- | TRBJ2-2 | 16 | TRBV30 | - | CAWSVRSRSNTGELFF | TGTGCCTGGAGTGTACGCAGTCGATCTAACACCGGGGAGCTGTTTTTT
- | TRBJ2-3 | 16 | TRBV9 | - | CASSPQFLPGTDTQYF | TGTGCCAGCAGCCCACAATTCCTCCCAGGCACAGATACGCAGTATTTT
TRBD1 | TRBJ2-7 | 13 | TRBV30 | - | CAWSRQGMSEQYF | TGTGCCTGGAGCCGACAGGGGATGAGCGAGCAGTACTTC
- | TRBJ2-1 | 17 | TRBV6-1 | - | CASSEEGRRYIYNEQFF | TGTGCCAGCAGTGAGGAGGGCAGACGCTATATCTACAATGAGCAGTTCTTC
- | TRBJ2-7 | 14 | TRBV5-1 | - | CASSPSGQLYEKYF | TGCGCCAGCAGCCCCTCGGGACAATTATACGAGAAGTACTTC
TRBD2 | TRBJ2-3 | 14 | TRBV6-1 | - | CASSTSGGLDTQYF | TGCGCCAGCAGCACTAGCGGGGGTTTAGATACGCAGTATTTT
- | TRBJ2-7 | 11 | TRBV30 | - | CAWSFHYEQYF | TGTGCCTGGAGTTTTCACTACGAGCAGTACTTC
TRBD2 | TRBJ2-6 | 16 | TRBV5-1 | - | CASSLGGSNRANGLTF | TGCGCCAGCAGCTTGGGCGGGAGCAATAGGGCCAACGGCCTGACTTTC
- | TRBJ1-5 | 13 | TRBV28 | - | CASSIRSNQPQHF | TGTGCCAGCAGTATACGGAGCAATCAGCCCCAGCATTTT
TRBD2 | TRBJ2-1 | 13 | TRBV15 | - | CATGRGGYNEQFF | TGTGCCACCGGGCGGGGGGGCTACAATGAGCAGTTCTTC
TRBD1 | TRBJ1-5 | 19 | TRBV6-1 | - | CASSEKAGQGRRSNQPQHF | TGTGCCAGCAGTGAAAAGGCCGGACAGGGAAGGAGGAGCAATCAGCCCCAGCATTTT
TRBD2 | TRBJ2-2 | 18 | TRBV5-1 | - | CASSRVGTSGRSPGELFF | TGCGCCAGCAGCCGGGTCGGGACTAGCGGGAGAAGTCCCGGGGAGCTGTTTTTT
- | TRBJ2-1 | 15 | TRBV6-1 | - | CASTSPERFQNEQFF | TGTGCCAGCACATCCCCCGAGAGGTTCCAAAATGAGCAGTTCTTC
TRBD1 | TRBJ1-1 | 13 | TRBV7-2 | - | CASSLTGYTEAFF | TGTGCCAGCAGCTTGACAGGGTACACTGAAGCTTTCTTT
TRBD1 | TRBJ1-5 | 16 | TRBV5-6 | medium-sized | CASSLGRGNSNQPQHF | TGTGCCAGCAGCTTAGGCAGGGGGAATAGCAATCAGCCCCAGCATTTT
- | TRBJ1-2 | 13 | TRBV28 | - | CASSVPPGYGYTF | TGTGCCAGCAGTGTCCCCCCCGGCTATGGCTACACCTTC
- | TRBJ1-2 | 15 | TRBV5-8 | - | CASSQDQTGFYGYTF | TGTGCCAGCAGTCAGGATCAGACAGGTTTCTATGGCTACACCTTC
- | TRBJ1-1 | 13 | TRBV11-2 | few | CASSVQGNTEAFF | TGTGCCAGCAGCGTCCAGGGGAACACTGAAGCTTTCTTT
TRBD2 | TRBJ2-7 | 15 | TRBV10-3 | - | CAISPPVAGQSEQYF | TGTGCCATCAGCCCCCCAGTAGCGGGGCAGAGCGAGCAGTACTTC
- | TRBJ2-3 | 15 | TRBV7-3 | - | CASSPSGGRTDTQYF | TGTGCCAGCAGCCCCTCAGGGGGGCGCACAGATACGCAGTATTTT
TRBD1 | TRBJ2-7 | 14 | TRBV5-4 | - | CASSLPGQGNEQYF | TGTGCCAGCAGCTTACCGGGACAGGGGAACGAGCAGTACTTC
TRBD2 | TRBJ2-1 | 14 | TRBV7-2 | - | CASRLAEGYNEQFF | TGTGCCAGCAGACTAGCGGAAGGATACAATGAGCAGTTCTTC
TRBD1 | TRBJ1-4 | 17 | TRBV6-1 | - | CASSERAGGRTNEKLFF | TGTGCCAGCAGTGAAAGGGCAGGGGGAAGGACTAATGAAAAACTGTTTTTT